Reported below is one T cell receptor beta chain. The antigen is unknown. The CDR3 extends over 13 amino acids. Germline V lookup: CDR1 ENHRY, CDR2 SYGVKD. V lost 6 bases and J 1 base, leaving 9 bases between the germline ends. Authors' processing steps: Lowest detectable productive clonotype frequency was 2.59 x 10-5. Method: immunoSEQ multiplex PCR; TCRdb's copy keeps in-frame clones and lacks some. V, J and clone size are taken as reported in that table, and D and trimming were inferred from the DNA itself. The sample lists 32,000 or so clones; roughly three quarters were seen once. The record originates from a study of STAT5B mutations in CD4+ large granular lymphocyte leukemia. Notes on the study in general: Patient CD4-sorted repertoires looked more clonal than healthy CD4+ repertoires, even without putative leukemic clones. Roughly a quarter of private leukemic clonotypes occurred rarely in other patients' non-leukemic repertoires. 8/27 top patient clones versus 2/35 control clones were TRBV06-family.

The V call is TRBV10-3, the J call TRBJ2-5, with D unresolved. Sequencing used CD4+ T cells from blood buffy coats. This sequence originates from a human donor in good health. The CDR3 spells CAISPLSQETQYF. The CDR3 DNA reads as TGTGCCATCAGCCCGCTGTCCCAAGAGACCCAGTACTTC.